This T cell receptor beta chain came from a study of identifying expanded T cells in peripheral blood. Broader study findings: Differentially abundant clones: about 1.1 between replicates, roughly 16 at approximately 14 days, around 20 at four.

The protocol was immunoSEQ multiplex PCR, while the TCRdb copy is restricted to in-frame clones and leaves out a portion. This table has 100,000 to 150,000 clones, less than 90% appearing once. Worth noting for this clone: Its target is unknown.

During the collection period, no donor immune events like infections were recorded. V gave up 4 bases and J gave up 2 bases, with 8 bases separating them. The V gene's germline CDR1 is GTSNPN and CDR2 SVGIG (reference sequence). This CDR3 spans 13 amino acids. The rearrangement joins TRBV30 to TRBJ2-2, with D maybe TRBD1 (5 bases). Material: blood. This TCR was sampled from a person aged 18-69 years in good health. The CDR3 spells CAWKRGNTGELFF. The CDR3 nucleotides read TGTGCCTGGAAAAGGGGAAACACCGGGGAGCTGTTTTTT.